The clone carrying this T cell receptor beta chain was observed a few times. No antigen is known for it. CDR1 and CDR2 from the germline V gene are DFQATT and SNEGSKA (reference sequence). This CDR3 spans 15 amino acids. Trimming stripped 3 bases from V and 6 bases from J, with 17 bases between. For TCRbeta, the library was prepared with unique molecular identifiers. In TCRdb, the PCR reads were re-called with MiXCR into one record per CDR3 protein. In the table there are about 460,000 distinct CDR3 sequences, around 10% of which are singletons. This entry comes from a study of T-cell reconstitution after alpha-beta-depleted transplantation in children. Notes on the study in general: At the one-year point after transplant, T-cell counts and TCRbeta diversity were found to come mostly from T cells that had been newly produced.

Sequences were derived from PBMCs, mostly from graft donor cells, sampled 180 days after TCRalphabeta/CD19-depleted stem cell transplant. This chain joins TRBV20-1 and TRBJ2-2; maybe TRBD1 (6 bases). The TCR sequence derives from a female patient aged 2-9 years who had a stem cell transplant for aplastic anemia, so the T cells may come from the graft donor. CDR3 loop: CSASEAGVRSGELFF. CDR3 nucleotide sequence: TGCAGTGCTAGTGAGGCAGGGGTCCGTTCCGGGGAGCTGTTTTTT.